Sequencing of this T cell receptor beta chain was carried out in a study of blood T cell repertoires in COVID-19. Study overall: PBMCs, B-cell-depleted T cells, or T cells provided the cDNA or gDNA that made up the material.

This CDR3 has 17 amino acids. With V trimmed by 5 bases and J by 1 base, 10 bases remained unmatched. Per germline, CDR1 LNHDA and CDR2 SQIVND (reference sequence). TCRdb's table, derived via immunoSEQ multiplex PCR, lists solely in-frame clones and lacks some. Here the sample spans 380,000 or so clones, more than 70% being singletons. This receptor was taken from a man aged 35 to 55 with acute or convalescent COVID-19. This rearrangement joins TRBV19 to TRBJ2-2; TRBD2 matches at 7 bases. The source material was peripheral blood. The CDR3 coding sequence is TGTGCCAGTAGTGACGGCGGGGCTAGCGGGAACACCGGGGAGCTGTTTTTT. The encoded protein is CASSDGGASGNTGELFF.